The TCR beta chain described here comes from a study of CD8 T cells in ankylosing spondylitis. Points from the study as a whole: Researchers reportedly found disease-linked clones significantly enriched in matched ankylosing spondylitis synovial fluid. There were earlier reports of some motif variants in reactive arthritis synovial fluid and blood. Among TCR beta sequences, a motif of fewer than 10 highly homologous variants appeared characteristic of ankylosing spondylitis blood.

CDR3 length: 16 residues. The germline gives CDR1 DFQATT, CDR2 SNEGSKA (reference sequence). Trimming shortened V by 4 bases and J by 2 bases, and 19 bases separated the two germline ends. In the case of this clonotype: Its specificity is not known.

The TCR beta libraries were generated through quantitative 5'-RACE incorporating molecular barcodes. From the 5' RACE reads, TCRdb called clonotypes with MiXCR, one entry per CDR3 protein. The sample lists 300,000 to 350,000 distinct CDR3 sequences; approximately 15% were seen once. This chain uses TRBV20-1 with TRBJ2-3; the D gene is possibly TRBD2 (7 bases). What was sequenced was blood, either unsorted or a sorted T cell fraction (not recorded which). The receptor's source is a male donor with ankylosing spondylitis or in good health (not recorded which). The chain's CDR3 is CSATSFLAGATDTQYF. The CDR3 DNA reads as TGCAGTGCTACCTCCTTCTTGGCGGGGGCCACAGATACGCAGTATTTT.